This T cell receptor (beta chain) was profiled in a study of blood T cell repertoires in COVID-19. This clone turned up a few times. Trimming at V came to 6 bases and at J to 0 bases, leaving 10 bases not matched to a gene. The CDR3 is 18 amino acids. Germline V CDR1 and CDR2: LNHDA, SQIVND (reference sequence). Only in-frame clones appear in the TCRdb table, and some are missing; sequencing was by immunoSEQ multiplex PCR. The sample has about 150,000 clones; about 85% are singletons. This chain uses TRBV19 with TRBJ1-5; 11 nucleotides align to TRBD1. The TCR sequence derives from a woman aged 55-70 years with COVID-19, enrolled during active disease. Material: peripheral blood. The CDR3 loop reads CASSNRGQGVGSNQPQHF. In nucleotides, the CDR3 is TGTGCCAGTAGCAACAGGGGACAGGGGGTCGGTAGCAATCAGCCCCAGCATTTT. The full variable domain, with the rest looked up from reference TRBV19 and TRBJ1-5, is DGGITQSPKYLFRKEGQNVTLSCEQNLNHDAMYWYRQDPGQGLRLIYYSQIVNDFQKGDIAEGYSVSREKKESFPLTVTSAQKNPTAFYLCASSNRGQGVGSNQPQHFGDGTRLSIL.